Below, 31 T cell receptor beta chains from the same sample are listed, as sequenced in a study of CD8+CD57+ T cells in acquired aplastic anemia. CD8+CD57+ cell expansion had been shown by flow cytometry in patients chosen for sequencing. Genomic DNA constituted the template upon which TCR beta VDJ and CDR3 profiling was performed. Each CDR3 protein is one row after TCRdb ran MiXCR on the reads. The table records under 200,000 distinct CDR3 sequences, about 45% of them present only once. The specimen was sorted CD4+, CD8+, or CD8+CD57+ T cells (not recorded which) from PBMCs. The receptors originated from a human donor with aplastic anemia.

This clonotype came up many times. J is TRBJ1-2 and V is TRBV29-1, with D possibly TRBD1 on 5 matching bases. Trimming cost V 2 bases and J 6 bases, with 10 bases left between them. Germline V gene lookup returns CDR1 SQVTM and CDR2 ANQGSEA. The CDR3 runs to 12 residues. CDR3 in DNA: TGCAGCGTTGAAAGAGGGGAGGATGGCTACACCTTC. Translating gives CSVERGEDGYTF.

The chain employs TRBV28 and TRBJ1-5, with 10 bases lining up with TRBD1. The germline CDR1 and CDR2 sequences are MDHEN and SYDVKM. This CDR3 comprises 14 residues. Germline trimming cut 4 bases from V and 10 bases from J; bases unmatched to any gene: 7. The DNA for the CDR3 is TGTGCCAGCAGTTCCGGGACAGGGGTAGGTCCCCAGCATTTT. This gives the protein CASSSGTGVGPQHF.

The chain joins TRBV2 to TRBJ1-5, with D perhaps matching TRBD1 (6 bases). CDR3 size: 14 residues. Germline V gene lookup returns CDR1 SNHLY and CDR2 FYNNEI. Trimming left V 6 bases short and J 2 bases short, with 11 bases between. CDR3 nucleotide sequence: TGTGCCAGCAGGGAACAGGGAGGCAATCAGCCCCAGCATTTT. It is translated as CASREQGGNQPQHF.

This clonotype was recorded many times. J is TRBJ2-7 and V is TRBV28; 7 bases map to TRBD1. The junction had 4 bases not matched to a gene; V was cut back by 4 bases and J by 1 base. CDR3 size: 14 residues. The germline CDR1 and CDR2 sequences are MDHEN and SYDVKM. CDR3: CASSSRDRSYEQYF. The CDR3 coding sequence is TGTGCCAGCAGTTCCCGGGACAGATCCTACGAGCAGTACTTC.

This clonotype was seen a few times. The V call is TRBV5-1, the J call TRBJ1-1; D is ambiguous. The length of the CDR3 is 14 residues. In germline, CDR1 is SGHRS, CDR2 YFSETQ. V was trimmed by 1 base and J by 0 bases, leaving 7 bases between them. CDR3 residues: CASSLISLNTEAFF. The CDR3 coding sequence is TGCGCCAGCAGCTTGATTTCCCTGAACACTGAAGCTTTCTTT. Together with reference TRBV5-1 and TRBJ1-1, the CDR3 gives the full variable domain: KAGVTQTPRYLIKTRGQQVTLSCSPISGHRSVSWYQQTPGQGLQFLFEYFSETQRNKGNFPGRFSGRQFSNSRSEMNVSTLELGDSALYLCASSLISLNTEAFFGQGTRLTVV.

This clonotype was observed at least ten times. The gene calls are TRBV10-3 and TRBJ2-7; D is ambiguous. CDR3 length: 13 amino acids. Germline V gene sequence: CDR1 ENHRY, CDR2 SYGVKD. Trimming took 11 bases from V and 5 from J, leaving 19 bases between them. In DNA form, the CDR3 reads TGTGCCTCTCGCCCGGGCGGCAGTGACGAGCAGTACTTC. It specifies CASRPGGSDEQYF.

On this clonotype: A single base separates this from a much larger clone, so it may be a read error. The rearrangement joins TRBV5-4 to TRBJ1-1; possible D gene TRBD1, 6 bases. The CDR3 runs to 16 residues. Germline V lookup: CDR1 SGHNT, CDR2 YYREEE (reference sequence). The CDR3 sequence is CASSLRAGAGNTEASF. CDR3 in DNA: TGTGCCAGCAGCTTGAGAGCAGGGGCAGGGAACACTGAAGCTTCCTTT.

The chain has TRBV7-9 and TRBJ2-3; a weak D match, TRBD1 (6 bases). The V end was cut by 5 bases, the J end by 6 bases, with 15 bases between. This CDR3 has 14 amino acids. Germline values: CDR1 SEHNR, CDR2 FQNEAQ (reference sequence). The CDR3 reads CASSQPERGDTQYF. CDR3 nucleotide sequence: TGTGCCAGCAGCCAACCGGAGAGGGGGGATACGCAGTATTTT.

This CDR3 is CATSDATGEVGNEQFF. The CDR3 DNA reads as TGTGCCACCAGTGACGCAACAGGGGAAGTAGGAAATGAGCAGTTCTTC. The chain carries TRBV24-1 and TRBJ2-1; 7 bases are shared with TRBD1. V lost 4 bases and J lost 7; bases outside the gene matches: 12. Germline-derived CDR1 and CDR2 are KGHDR and SFDVKD. CDR3 length equals 16 residues.

Only a few counts were recorded for this clonotype. J is TRBJ2-3 and V is TRBV10-1; the D gene could be TRBD1 or TRBD2 (6 bases each). V was clipped by 1 base and J by 2 bases, with 10 bases between them. Per the germline V gene, CDR1 is WNHNN and CDR2 is SYGVQD (reference sequence). The CDR3 loop spans 15 amino acids. In nucleotides, the CDR3 is TGCGCCAGCAGTGAGTTGGGGGGCTCCACAGATACGCAGTATTTT. Its protein product is CASSELGGSTDTQYF.

This clonotype has a count of ten or more. The chain combines TRBV24-1 with TRBJ2-5, with a possible D match to TRBD2 (6 bases). Trimming stripped 9 bases from V and 5 bases from J, with 15 bases between. From germline, CDR1 is KGHDR and CDR2 SFDVKD. This CDR3 spans 13 amino acids. The CDR3 DNA follows: TGTGCCACCCGGAGGGGTCCAGCCGAGACCCAGTACTTC. Amino acid sequence: CATRRGPAETQYF.

This chain connects TRBV19 to TRBJ2-5; D is perhaps TRBD1 (5 bases). The DNA matches TRBJ2-7 better at its end, which makes the J call doubtful. From germline, CDR1 is LNHDA and CDR2 SQIVND (reference sequence). CDR3 size: 14 residues. CDR3 DNA: TGTGCCAGCTCACCACGCAGGGACTCCTACGAGCAGTACTTC. Its translation is CASSPRRDSYEQYF.

This clonotype was detected many times. The chain couples TRBV7-9 to TRBJ1-2; D uncertain. Trimming stripped 5 bases from V and 5 bases from J, with 12 bases between. Germline CDR1 is SEHNR and CDR2 is FQNEAQ (reference sequence). There are 13 residues in the CDR3. The CDR3 sequence: CASSPALGYGYTF. Written as DNA, the CDR3 is TGTGCCAGCAGCCCCGCGCTGGGGTATGGCTACACCTTC.

With respect to this clonotype: Relative to the germline gene, one junction end is altered; a read error may explain this. The chain couples TRBV20-1 to TRBJ1-5, with D perhaps TRBD1 (5 bases). CDR1 is DFQATT, CDR2 SNEGSKA, per germline (reference sequence). The CDR3 consists of 13 residues. CDR3 nucleotide sequence: TGCGGTGCTGTGAGGGACAGCAATCAGCCCCAGCATTTT. Protein product: CGAVRDSNQPQHF.

With respect to this clonotype: The junction does not match germline at one end; this may be a read error. CDR3 amino acids: CAISAAANYGYTF. The CDR3 DNA follows: TGTGCCATCAGTGCGGCAGCTAACTATGGCTACACCTTC. The V call is TRBV6-1, the J call TRBJ1-2; D remains ambiguous. Germline CDR1 MNHNS, CDR2 SASEGT. The CDR3 spans 13 residues.

This clonotype came up many times. DNA of the CDR3: TGTGCCAGTAAGCGGGGACAGGGAGGCTCCTACGAGCAGTACTTC. Its protein product is CASKRGQGGSYEQYF. The genes are TRBV16 and TRBJ2-7, with 9 bases matching TRBD1. The ends lost 9 bases at V and 0 bases at J; junction bases unmatched: 9. Per germline, CDR1 KGHSY and CDR2 FQNENV. There are 15 residues in the CDR3.

The V call is TRBV4-2, the J call TRBJ2-5; the D gene is possibly TRBD2 (5 bases). This CDR3 spans 15 amino acids. Looked up from germline, CDR1 is LGHNA and CDR2 is YNFKEQ. V was pared by 0 bases and J by 5 bases, with 13 bases between. CDR3 protein: CASSQDTQRRETQYF. The CDR3 bases are TGTGCCAGCAGCCAAGATACCCAGCGGAGGGAGACCCAGTACTTC.

In this sample, this clonotype turned up many times. The J gene is TRBJ1-1, the V gene TRBV7-9; D remains ambiguous. The CDR3 sequence is 14 residues long. Germline V lookup: CDR1 SEHNR, CDR2 FQNEAQ (reference sequence). V shed 5 bases and J shed 5 bases, with 15 bases lying between them. The CDR3 region is CASSPTIVETEAFF. DNA for the CDR3: TGTGCCAGCAGCCCTACAATCGTCGAAACTGAAGCTTTCTTT. Complete variable domain (other parts from reference TRBV7-9 and TRBJ1-1): DTGVSQNPRHKITKRGQNVTFRCDPISEHNRLYWYRQTLGQGPEFLTYFQNEAQLEKSRLLSDRFSAERPKGSFSTLEIQRTEQGDSAMYLCASSPTIVETEAFFGQGTRLTVV.

Points on this clonotype: Possible read error: a much larger clone is one base away. J is TRBJ2-7 and V is TRBV5-6; 8 bases line up with TRBD2. Germline-derived CDR1 and CDR2 are SGHDT and YYEEEE. Trimming removed 3 bases from V and 2 bases from J; junction bases left unmatched: 10. This CDR3 region has 16 residues. CDR3 sequence: CASSSYSGDLTYEQYF. The CDR3 coding sequence is TGTGCCAGCAGCTCCTATAGCGGGGACCTCACCTACGAGCAGTACTTC.

Points on this clonotype: A much larger clone lies a single base off, so this may be a read error. For the CDR3, the DNA is TGCGCCAGCAGTAGATCAGCGGGAAACACCATATATTTT. Protein: CASSRSAGNTIYF. This chain joins TRBV5-1 and TRBJ1-3; no clear D gene. Per germline, CDR1 SGHRS and CDR2 YFSETQ. CDR3 length: 13 residues. Deletions cut 5 bases from V and 4 bases from J, with 10 bases between.

There are a few counts of this clonotype. The chain employs TRBV6-1 and TRBJ2-1; D is undetermined. This CDR3 spans 14 amino acids. Between the trimmed V and J ends, which lost 8 bases and 2 bases, there was a span of 13 bases. CDR1 and CDR2 from the germline V gene are MNHNS and SASEGT. CDR3: CASGRASAYNEQFF. The CDR3 DNA reads TGTGCCAGCGGCCGGGCCTCCGCCTACAATGAGCAGTTCTTC.

V and J are TRBV15 and TRBJ1-2; D unclear. V was shortened by 0 bases and J by 0 bases, with 8 bases between the two germline ends. Germline V gene data show CDR1 as LNHNV and CDR2 as YYDKDF (reference sequence). This CDR3 has 15 residues. CDR3 DNA: TGTGCCACCAGCAGAGATCATCAAGCTAACTATGGCTACACCTTC. Translated, it gives CATSRDHQANYGYTF.

This clonotype was seen many times. The genes are TRBV30 and TRBJ1-4; D ambiguous. The CDR3 is made up of 13 amino acids. Germline-derived CDR1 and CDR2 are GTSNPN and SVGIG (reference sequence). V was cut by 4 bases and J by 2 bases, with 8 bases left in between. The CDR3 region has the DNA TGTGCCTGGACCCGGACCACTAATGAAAAACTGTTTTTT. Protein sequence: CAWTRTTNEKLFF.

The chain couples TRBV29-1 to TRBJ1-2, with 7 bases fitting TRBD1. CDR3 length: 13 residues. The V and J ends lost 2 bases and 5 bases, in that order; junction bases with no gene match: 5. CDR1 SQVTM and CDR2 ANQGSEA come from the germline V gene. The DNA for the CDR3 is TGCAGCGTTGAACAGGGGGAGGCATATGGCTACACCTTC. It codes for CSVEQGEAYGYTF.

This clonotype was detected only a few times. The CDR3 nucleotides read TGTGCCATCAGCCGGAACCTTGATACGCAGTATTTT. Encoded protein: CAISRNLDTQYF. The chain recombines TRBV10-3 with TRBJ2-3; D unclear. CDR1 ENHRY and CDR2 SYGVKD come from the germline V gene. This CDR3 has 12 amino acids. V was shortened by 6 bases and J by 6 bases, with 10 bases between the two germline ends.

Details on this clonotype: A much larger clone sits a single nucleotide away, making a read error possible. CDR3 loop: CASSFEGADTHYF. Written as DNA, the CDR3 is TGTGCCAGCAGCTTTGAGGGGGCGGATACGCACTATTTT. The V and J genes are TRBV5-5 and TRBJ2-3, with TRBD1 matching over 7 bases. The CDR3 spans 13 residues. Germline values: CDR1 SGHKS, CDR2 YYEKEE (reference sequence).

V gene TRBV6-1 combines with J gene TRBJ1-1; tentative D call: TRBD1 (5 bases). The V and J ends lost 6 bases and 0 bases respectively, with 14 bases between them. The CDR3 totals 15 residues. Germline CDR1 is MNHNS and CDR2 is SASEGT. The CDR3 coding sequence is TGTGCCAGCAGCGGCCGGGACGGCTTGAACACTGAAGCTTTCTTT. It yields the protein CASSGRDGLNTEAFF.

V and J are TRBV19 and TRBJ2-7; D possibly corresponds to TRBD2 (6 bases). The CDR3 contains 15 residues. The germline V and J ends were trimmed by 4 bases and 2 bases, with 15 bases remaining between them. Germline V CDR1 and CDR2: LNHDA, SQIVND (reference sequence). The chain's CDR3 is CASSKRLGITYEQYF. The CDR3, as DNA: TGTGCCAGTAGTAAACGACTAGGGATTACCTACGAGCAGTACTTC. The variable domain in full, completed from reference TRBV19 and TRBJ2-7, reads DGGITQSPKYLFRKEGQNVTLSCEQNLNHDAMYWYRQDPGQGLRLIYYSQIVNDFQKGDIAEGYSVSREKKESFPLTVTSAQKNPTAFYLCASSKRLGITYEQYFGPGTRLTVT.

The chain has TRBV7-8 and TRBJ2-1, with D uncertain. The germline V gene has CDR1 SGHVS and CDR2 FQNEAQ. Trimming cost V 7 bases and J 2 bases, with 9 bases left between them. The CDR3 has 13 residues. As DNA, the CDR3 is TGTGCCAGCAAGAGACCCGCCTACAATGAGCAGTTCTTC. Protein: CASKRPAYNEQFF. The variable domain in full, completed from reference TRBV7-8 and TRBJ2-1, reads GAGVSQSPRYKVAKRGQDVALRCDPISGHVSLFWYQQALGQGPEFLTYFQNEAQLDKSGLPSDRFFAERPEGSVSTLKIQRTQQEDSAVYLCASKRPAYNEQFFGPGTRLTVL.

This clonotype was picked up many times. The chain uses TRBV2 and TRBJ1-1; no clear D. Germline V gene sequence: CDR1 SNHLY, CDR2 FYNNEI. This CDR3 has 13 amino acids. Trimming cost V 1 base and J 2 bases, with 5 bases left between them. The CDR3, as DNA: TGTGCCAGCAGTGAAGACGTTAACACTGAAGCTTTCTTT. As protein: CASSEDVNTEAFF.

The rearrangement uses TRBV2 and TRBJ2-3, with 8 bases identical to TRBD1. The trim removed 5 bases at V and 4 bases at J, leaving 5 bases unmatched. The CDR3 has 14 amino acids. Germline V CDR1 and CDR2: SNHLY, FYNNEI. CDR3 loop: CASSWDRNPDTQYF. The CDR3 DNA is TGTGCCAGCAGTTGGGACAGGAACCCAGATACGCAGTATTTT.